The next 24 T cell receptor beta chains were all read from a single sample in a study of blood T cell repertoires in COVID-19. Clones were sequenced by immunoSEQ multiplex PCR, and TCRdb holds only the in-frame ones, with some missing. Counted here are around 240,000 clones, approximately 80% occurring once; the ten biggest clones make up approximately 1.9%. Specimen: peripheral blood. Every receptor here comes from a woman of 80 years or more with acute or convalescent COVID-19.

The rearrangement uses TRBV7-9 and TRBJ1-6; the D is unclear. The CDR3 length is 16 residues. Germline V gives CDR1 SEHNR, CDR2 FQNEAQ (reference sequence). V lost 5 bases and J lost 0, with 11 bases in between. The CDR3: CASSPPVLSYNSPLHF. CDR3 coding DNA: TGTGCCAGCAGCCCGCCAGTCCTCTCCTATAATTCACCCCTCCACTTT.

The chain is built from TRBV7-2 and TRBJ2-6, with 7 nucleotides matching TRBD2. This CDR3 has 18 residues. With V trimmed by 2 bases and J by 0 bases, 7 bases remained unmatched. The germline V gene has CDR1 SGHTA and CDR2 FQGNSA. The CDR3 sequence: CASSLRLAESSGANVLTF. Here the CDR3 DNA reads TGTGCCAGCAGCTTACGGCTAGCGGAAAGCTCTGGGGCCAACGTCCTGACTTTC.

CDR3 nucleotide sequence: TGTGCCAGCAGCTTCCATAATGAAAAACTGTTTTTT. Translation: CASSFHNEKLFF. V and J are TRBV5-5 and TRBJ1-4; D gene uncertain. The CDR3 totals 12 residues. Germline CDR1 SGHKS, CDR2 YYEKEE (reference sequence). Trimming left V 2 bases short and J 4 bases short, with 3 bases between.

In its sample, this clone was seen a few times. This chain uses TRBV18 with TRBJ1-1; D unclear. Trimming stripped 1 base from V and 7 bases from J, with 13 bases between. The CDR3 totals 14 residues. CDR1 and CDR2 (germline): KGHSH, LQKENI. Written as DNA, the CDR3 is TGTGCCAGCTCACCACTTGCGGCTGACCGTGAAGCTTTCTTT. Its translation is CASSPLAADREAFF.

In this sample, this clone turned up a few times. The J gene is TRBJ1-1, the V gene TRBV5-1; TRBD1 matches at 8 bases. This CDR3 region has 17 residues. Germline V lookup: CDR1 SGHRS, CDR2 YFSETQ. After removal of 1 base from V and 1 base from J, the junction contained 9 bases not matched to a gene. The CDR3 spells CASSLSRQGSKNTEAFF. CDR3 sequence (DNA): TGCGCCAGCAGCTTGAGTAGACAGGGGTCGAAGAACACTGAAGCTTTCTTT.

CDR3 region: CASSALRTGRSTEAFF. The CDR3 DNA follows: TGTGCCAGCAGCGCTCTTCGGACAGGGCGATCGACTGAAGCTTTCTTT. The genes are TRBV9 and TRBJ1-1, with 8 bases matching TRBD1. CDR3 length equals 16 residues. The ends lost 3 bases at V and 5 bases at J; junction bases unmatched: 12. Germline-derived CDR1 and CDR2 are SGDLS and YYNGEE.

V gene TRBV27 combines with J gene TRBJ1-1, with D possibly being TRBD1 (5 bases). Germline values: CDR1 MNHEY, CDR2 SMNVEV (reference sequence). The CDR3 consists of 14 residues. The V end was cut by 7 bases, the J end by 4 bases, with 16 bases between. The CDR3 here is CASISWGGGTEAFF. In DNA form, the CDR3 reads TGTGCCAGCATCTCGTGGGGGGGTGGCACTGAAGCTTTCTTT.

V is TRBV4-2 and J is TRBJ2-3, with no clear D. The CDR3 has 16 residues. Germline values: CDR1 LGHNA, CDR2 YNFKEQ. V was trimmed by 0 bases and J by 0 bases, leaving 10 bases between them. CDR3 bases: TGTGCCAGCAGCCAAGACAGGATTGCTAGCACAGATACGCAGTATTTT. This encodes CASSQDRIASTDTQYF.

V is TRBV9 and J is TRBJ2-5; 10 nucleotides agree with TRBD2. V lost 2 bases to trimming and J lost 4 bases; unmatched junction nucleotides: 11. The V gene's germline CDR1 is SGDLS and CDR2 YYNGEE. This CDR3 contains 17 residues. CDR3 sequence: CASSVGLARTAGETQYF. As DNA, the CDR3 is TGTGCCAGCAGCGTGGGACTAGCGAGAACTGCGGGAGAGACCCAGTACTTC.

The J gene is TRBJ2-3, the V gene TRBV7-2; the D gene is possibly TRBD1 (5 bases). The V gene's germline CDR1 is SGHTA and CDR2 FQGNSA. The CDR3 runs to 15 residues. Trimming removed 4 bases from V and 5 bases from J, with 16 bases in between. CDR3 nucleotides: TGTGCCAGCAGCTCTTGGGGCTCACGAGGAGATACGCAGTATTTT. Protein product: CASSSWGSRGDTQYF.

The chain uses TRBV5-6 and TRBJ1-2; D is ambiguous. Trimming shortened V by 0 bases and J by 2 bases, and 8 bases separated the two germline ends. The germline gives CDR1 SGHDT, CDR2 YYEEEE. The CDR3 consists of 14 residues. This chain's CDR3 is CASSLGRSNYGYTF. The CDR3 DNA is TGTGCCAGCAGCTTGGGACGGAGCAACTATGGCTACACCTTC.

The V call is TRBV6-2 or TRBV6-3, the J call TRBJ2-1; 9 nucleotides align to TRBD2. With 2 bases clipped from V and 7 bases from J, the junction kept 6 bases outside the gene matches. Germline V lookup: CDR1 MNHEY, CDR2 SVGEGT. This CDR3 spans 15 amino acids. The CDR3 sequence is CASSYRSGRRNEQFF. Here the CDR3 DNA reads TGTGCCAGCAGTTACCGTAGCGGGAGAAGAAATGAGCAGTTCTTC.

CDR3 protein: CASSKDRAETQYF. The CDR3 region has the DNA TGTGCCAGCAGCAAAGACAGGGCGGAGACCCAGTACTTC. The chain has TRBV6-5 and TRBJ2-5; 7 nucleotides line up with TRBD1. The CDR3 covers 13 residues. CDR1 and CDR2 (germline): MNHEY, SVGAGI. The V segment lost 6 bases and the J segment 5 bases; nucleotides outside the gene matches: 6.

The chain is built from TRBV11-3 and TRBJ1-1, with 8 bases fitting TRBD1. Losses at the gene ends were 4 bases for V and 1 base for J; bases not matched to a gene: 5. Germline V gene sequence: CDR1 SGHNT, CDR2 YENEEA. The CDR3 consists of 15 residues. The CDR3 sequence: CASSYTGTGNTEAFF. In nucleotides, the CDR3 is TGTGCCAGCAGCTATACCGGGACAGGGAACACTGAAGCTTTCTTT.

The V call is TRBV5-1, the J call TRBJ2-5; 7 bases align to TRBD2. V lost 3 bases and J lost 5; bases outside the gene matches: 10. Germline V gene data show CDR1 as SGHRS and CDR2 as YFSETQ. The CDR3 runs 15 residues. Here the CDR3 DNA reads TGCGCCAGCAGCTCGGTGGCGGGAGCTGAGGAGACCCAGTACTTC. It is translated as CASSSVAGAEETQYF.

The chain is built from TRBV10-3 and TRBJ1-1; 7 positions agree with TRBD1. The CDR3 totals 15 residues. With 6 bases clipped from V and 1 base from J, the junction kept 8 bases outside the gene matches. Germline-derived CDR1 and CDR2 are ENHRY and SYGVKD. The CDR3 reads CAIRDLTGQNTEAFF. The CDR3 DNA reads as TGTGCCATCAGGGATTTGACAGGGCAGAACACTGAAGCTTTCTTT.

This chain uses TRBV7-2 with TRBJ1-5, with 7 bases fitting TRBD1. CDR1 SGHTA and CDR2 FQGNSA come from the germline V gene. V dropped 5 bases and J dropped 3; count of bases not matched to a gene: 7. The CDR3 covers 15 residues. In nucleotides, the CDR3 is TGTGCCAGCAGCCAGGGGGACACGTACAATCAGCCCCAGCATTTT. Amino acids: CASSQGDTYNQPQHF.

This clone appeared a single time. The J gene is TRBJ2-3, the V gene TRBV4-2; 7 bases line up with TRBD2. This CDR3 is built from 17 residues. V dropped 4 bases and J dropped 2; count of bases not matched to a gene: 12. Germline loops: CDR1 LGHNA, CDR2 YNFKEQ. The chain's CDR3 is CASSRRLGAGFTDTQYF. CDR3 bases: TGTGCCAGCAGCCGCAGGTTGGGAGCGGGGTTCACAGATACGCAGTATTTT.

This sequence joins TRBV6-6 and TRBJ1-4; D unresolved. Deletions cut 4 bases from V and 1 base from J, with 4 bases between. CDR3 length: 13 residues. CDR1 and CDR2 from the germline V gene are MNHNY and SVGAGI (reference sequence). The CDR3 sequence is CASSLETNEKLFF. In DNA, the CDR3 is TGTGCCAGCAGTTTAGAAACTAATGAAAAACTGTTTTTT.

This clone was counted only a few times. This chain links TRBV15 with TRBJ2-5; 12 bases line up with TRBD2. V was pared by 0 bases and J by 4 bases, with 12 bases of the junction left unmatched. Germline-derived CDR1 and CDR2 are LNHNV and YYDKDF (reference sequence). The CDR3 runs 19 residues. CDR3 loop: CATSRDFPGETSGRETQYF. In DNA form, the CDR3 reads TGTGCCACCAGCAGAGATTTCCCCGGGGAGACTAGCGGGAGAGAGACCCAGTACTTC.

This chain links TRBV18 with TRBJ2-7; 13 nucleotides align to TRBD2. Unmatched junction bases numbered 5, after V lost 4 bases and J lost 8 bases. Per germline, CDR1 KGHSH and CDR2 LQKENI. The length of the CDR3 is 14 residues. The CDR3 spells CASSHGLAGDQQYF. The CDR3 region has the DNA TGTGCCAGCTCACATGGACTAGCGGGAGACCAGCAGTACTTC.

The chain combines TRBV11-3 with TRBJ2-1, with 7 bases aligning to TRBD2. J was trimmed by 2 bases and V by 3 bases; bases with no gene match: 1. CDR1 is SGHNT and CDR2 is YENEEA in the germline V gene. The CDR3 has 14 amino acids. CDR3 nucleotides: TGTGCCAGCAGCTTGGGGGGGGCCTACAATGAGCAGTTCTTC. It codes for CASSLGGAYNEQFF.

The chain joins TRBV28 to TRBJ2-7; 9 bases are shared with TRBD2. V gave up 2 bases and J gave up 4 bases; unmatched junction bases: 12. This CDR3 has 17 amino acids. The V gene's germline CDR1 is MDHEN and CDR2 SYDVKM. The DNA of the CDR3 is TGTGCCAGCAGTTTACAGGTAGGGCGGGAGGGCCAGTACGAGCAGTACTTC. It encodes CASSLQVGREGQYEQYF. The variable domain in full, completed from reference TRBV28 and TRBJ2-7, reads DVKVTQSSRYLVKRTGEKVFLECVQDMDHENMFWYRQDPGLGLRLIYFSYDVKMKEKGDIPEGYSVSREKKERFSLILESASTNQTSMYLCASSLQVGREGQYEQYFGPGTRLTVT.

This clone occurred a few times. CDR3 region: CASSVGGQASYNEQFF. In DNA, the CDR3 is TGTGCCAGCAGCGTAGGCGGACAGGCCTCCTACAATGAGCAGTTCTTC. The chain couples TRBV9 to TRBJ2-1, with 7 bases fitting TRBD1. V shed 0 bases, J shed 0 bases, and the junction held 3 bases outside the gene matches. The germline V gene encodes CDR1 SGDLS and CDR2 YYNGEE. CDR3 length equals 16 residues.